This T cell receptor (beta chain) was obtained from a study of fetal regulatory T cell absence and autoimmunity. Across the whole study: Exocrine pancreas autoimmunity occurred in IPEX patients lacking clinical diabetes. Broader study findings: Some top pancreas TCR clones were over 85-fold enriched versus cord blood. Antigen-driven pancreatic autoimmunity before birth in IPEX was inferred from oligoclonal enrichment.

To note about this clone: Its target is not known.

Sequencing was at survey level. This table comes from immunoSEQ multiplex PCR, and its TCRdb copy is limited to in-frame clones, with some not included. The sample includes around 100,000 clones, 72% of them seen just once. Per germline, CDR1 SGHNT and CDR2 YENEEA. The CDR3 runs 14 residues. The junction had 4 bases not matched to a gene; V was cut back by 5 bases and J by 6 bases. The sequence was obtained from a male donor with IPEX syndrome. Material for sequencing was pancreas tissue. This chain joins TRBV11-3 and TRBJ2-7; 13 bases line up with TRBD2. The CDR3 loop reads CASSVLAGGPEQYF. The CDR3 DNA reads as TGTGCCAGCAGCGTACTAGCGGGGGGGCCCGAGCAGTACTTC.